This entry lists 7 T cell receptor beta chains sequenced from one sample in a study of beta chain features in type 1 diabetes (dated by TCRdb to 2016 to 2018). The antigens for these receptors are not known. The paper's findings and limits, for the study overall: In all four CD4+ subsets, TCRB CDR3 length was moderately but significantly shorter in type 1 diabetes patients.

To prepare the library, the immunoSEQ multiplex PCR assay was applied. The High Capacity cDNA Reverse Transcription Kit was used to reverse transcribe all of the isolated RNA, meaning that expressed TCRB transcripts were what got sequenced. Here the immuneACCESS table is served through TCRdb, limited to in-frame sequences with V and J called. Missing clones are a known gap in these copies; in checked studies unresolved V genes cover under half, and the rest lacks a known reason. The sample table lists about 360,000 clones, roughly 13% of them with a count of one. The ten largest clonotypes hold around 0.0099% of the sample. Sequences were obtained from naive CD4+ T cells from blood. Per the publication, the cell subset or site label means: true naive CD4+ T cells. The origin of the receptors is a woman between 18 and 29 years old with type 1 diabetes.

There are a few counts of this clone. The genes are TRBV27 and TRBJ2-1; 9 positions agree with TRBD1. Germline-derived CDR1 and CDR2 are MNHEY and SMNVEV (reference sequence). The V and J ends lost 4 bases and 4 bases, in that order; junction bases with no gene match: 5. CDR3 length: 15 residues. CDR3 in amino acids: CASSSQGAPYNEQFF. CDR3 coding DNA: TGTGCCAGCAGTTCACAGGGGGCACCTTACAATGAGCAGTTCTTC.

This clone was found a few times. CDR3 coding DNA: TGTGCCAGCAGCAAAGGTAGGGCAGGGACACCCTACGAGCAGTACTTC. Encoded protein: CASSKGRAGTPYEQYF. The J gene is TRBJ2-7, the V gene TRBV21-1; TRBD1 is the table's D call and was not checked against the DNA. TRBV21-1 is a known pseudogene. The CDR3 spans 16 residues.

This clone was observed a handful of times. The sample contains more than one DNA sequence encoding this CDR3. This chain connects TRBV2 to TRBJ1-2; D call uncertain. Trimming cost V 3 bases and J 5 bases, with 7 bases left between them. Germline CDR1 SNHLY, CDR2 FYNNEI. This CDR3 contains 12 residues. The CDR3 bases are TGTGCCAGCAGTGAGGGCGGGTATGGCTACACCTTC. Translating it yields CASSEGGYGYTF. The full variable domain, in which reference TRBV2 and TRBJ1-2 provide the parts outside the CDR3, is EPEVTQTPSHQVTQMGQEVILRCVPISNHLYFYWYRQILGQKVEFLVSFYNNEISEKSEIFDDQFSVERPDGSNFTLKIRSTKLEDSAMYFCASSEGGYGYTFGSGTRLTVV.

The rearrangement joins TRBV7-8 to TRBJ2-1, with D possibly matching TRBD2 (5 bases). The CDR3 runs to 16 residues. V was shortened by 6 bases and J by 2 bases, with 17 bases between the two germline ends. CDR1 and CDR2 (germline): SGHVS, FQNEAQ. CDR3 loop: CASSQRVDITYNEQFF. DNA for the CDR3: TGTGCCAGCAGTCAGAGGGTAGACATCACCTACAATGAGCAGTTCTTC.

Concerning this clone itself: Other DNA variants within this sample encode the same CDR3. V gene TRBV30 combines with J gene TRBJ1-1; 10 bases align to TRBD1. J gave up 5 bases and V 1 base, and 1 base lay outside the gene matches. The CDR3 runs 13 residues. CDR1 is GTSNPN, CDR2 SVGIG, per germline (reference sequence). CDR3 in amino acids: CAWSGTGGTEAFF. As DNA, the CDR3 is TGTGCCTGGAGTGGGACAGGGGGGACTGAAGCTTTCTTT.

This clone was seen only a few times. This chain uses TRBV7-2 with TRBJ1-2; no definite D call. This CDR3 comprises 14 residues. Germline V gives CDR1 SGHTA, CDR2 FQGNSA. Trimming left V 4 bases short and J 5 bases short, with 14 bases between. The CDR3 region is CASSSLGLLYGYTF. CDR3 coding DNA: TGTGCCAGCAGCTCCCTTGGACTCTTATATGGCTACACCTTC.

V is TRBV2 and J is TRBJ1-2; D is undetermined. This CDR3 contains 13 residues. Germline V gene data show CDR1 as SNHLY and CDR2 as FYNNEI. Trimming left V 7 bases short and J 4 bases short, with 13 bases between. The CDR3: CASNLAVIYGYTF. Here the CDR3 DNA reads TGTGCCAGCAATTTGGCAGTCATCTATGGCTACACCTTC.